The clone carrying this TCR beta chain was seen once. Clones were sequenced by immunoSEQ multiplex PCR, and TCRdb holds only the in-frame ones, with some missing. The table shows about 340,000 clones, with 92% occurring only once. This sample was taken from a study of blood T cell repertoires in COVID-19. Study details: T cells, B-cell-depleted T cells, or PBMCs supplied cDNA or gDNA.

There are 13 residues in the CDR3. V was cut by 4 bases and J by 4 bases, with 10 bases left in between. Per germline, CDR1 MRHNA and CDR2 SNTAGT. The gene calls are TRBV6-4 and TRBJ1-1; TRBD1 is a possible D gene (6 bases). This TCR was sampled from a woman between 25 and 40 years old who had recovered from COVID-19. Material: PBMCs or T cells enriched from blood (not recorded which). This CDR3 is CASSADSTTEAFF. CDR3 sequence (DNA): TGTGCCAGCAGTGCGGACAGCACCACTGAAGCTTTCTTT.